This T cell receptor beta chain was profiled in a study of response to subunit inactivated influenza vaccine. Points from the study as a whole: It was suggested by the authors that few new T cells are recruited by each seasonal influenza vaccination.

On this clonotype itself: Its target is not known.

TCRdb re-analysed the RT-PCR reads in MiXCR, keeping a single row per CDR3 protein. The table lists a few hundred thousand distinct CDR3 sequences, around 20% of them singletons. Source: PBMCs from blood, taken roughly 20 months after vaccination. This receptor was identified in a man between 50 and 69 years old who received an inactivated influenza vaccine.

The CDR3 coding sequence is TGTGCCAGCACCCGAGGACACTATGGCTACACCTTC. Encoded protein: CASTRGHYGYTF. The chain combines TRBV12-3 or TRBV12-4 with TRBJ1-2; D unclear. The CDR3 spans 12 residues. V gave up 7 bases and J gave up 3 bases, with 9 bases separating them.